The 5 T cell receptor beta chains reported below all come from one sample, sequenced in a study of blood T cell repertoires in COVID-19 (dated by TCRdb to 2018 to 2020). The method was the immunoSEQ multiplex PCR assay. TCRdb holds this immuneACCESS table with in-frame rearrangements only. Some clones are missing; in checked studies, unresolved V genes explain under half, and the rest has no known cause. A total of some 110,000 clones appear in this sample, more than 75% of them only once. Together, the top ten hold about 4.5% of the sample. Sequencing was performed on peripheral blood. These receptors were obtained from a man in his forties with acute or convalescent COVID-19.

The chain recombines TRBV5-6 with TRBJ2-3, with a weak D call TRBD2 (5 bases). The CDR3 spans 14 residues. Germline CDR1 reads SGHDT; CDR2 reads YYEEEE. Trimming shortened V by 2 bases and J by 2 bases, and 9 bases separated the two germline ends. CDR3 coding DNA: TGTGCCAGCAGCTTAGGACTTGCCACAGATACGCAGTATTTT. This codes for CASSLGLATDTQYF.

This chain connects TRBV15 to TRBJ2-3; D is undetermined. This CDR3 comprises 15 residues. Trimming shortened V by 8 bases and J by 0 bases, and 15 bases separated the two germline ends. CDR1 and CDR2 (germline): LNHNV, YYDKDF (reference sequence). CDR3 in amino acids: CATSRLESSTDTQYF. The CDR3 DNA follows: TGTGCCACCTCAAGACTCGAGTCTAGCACAGATACGCAGTATTTT.

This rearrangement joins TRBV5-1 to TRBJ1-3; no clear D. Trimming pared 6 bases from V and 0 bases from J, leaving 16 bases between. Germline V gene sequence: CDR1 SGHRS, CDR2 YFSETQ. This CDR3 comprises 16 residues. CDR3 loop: CASTFSGMDSGNTIYF. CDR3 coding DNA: TGCGCCAGCACCTTTTCCGGGATGGACTCTGGAAACACCATATATTTT.

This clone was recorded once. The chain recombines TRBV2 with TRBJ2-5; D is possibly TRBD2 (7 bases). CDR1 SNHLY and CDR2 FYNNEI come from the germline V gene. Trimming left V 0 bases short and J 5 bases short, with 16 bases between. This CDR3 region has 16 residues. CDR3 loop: CASSEAVSGGDETQYF. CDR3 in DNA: TGTGCCAGCAGTGAAGCGGTTTCGGGGGGCGATGAGACCCAGTACTTC.

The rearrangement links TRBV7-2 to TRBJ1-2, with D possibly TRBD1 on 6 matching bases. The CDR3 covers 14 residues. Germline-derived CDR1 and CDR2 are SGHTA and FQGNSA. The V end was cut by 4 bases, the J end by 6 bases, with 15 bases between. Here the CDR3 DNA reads TGTGCCAGCAGCTCCGAACAGGGACGACATGGCTACACCTTC. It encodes CASSSEQGRHGYTF. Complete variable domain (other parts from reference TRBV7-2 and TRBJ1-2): GAGVSQSPSNKVTEKGKDVELRCDPISGHTALYWYRQSLGQGLEFLIYFQGNSAPDKSGLPSDRFSAERTGGSVSTLTIQRTQQEDSAVYLCASSSEQGRHGYTFGSGTRLTVV.